A single sample is the source of the 6 T cell receptor beta chains below, sequenced in a study of blood T cell repertoires in COVID-19. Some clones are missing from TCRdb's copy, which holds only in-frame ones; the method was immunoSEQ multiplex PCR. This table holds about 200,000 clones, around 86% found once. The sequencing sample was made of PBMCs or T cells enriched from blood (not recorded which). The source of these receptors is a woman between 40 and 55 years old in a cohort exposed to, infected with or recovered from COVID-19 (not recorded which).

The V gene is TRBV18, the J gene TRBJ2-5; 8 bases fit TRBD1. The germline V gene encodes CDR1 KGHSH and CDR2 LQKENI. The CDR3 is made up of 15 amino acids. The V segment lost 6 bases and the J segment 5 bases; nucleotides outside the gene matches: 11. The CDR3 sequence is CASSPSRGRRETQYF. The DNA for the CDR3 is TGTGCCAGCTCGCCCAGCAGGGGGCGCCGGGAGACCCAGTACTTC. The full variable domain, completed using reference TRBV18 and TRBJ2-5, is NAGVMQNPRHLVRRRGQEARLRCSPMKGHSHVYWYRQLPEEGLKFMVYLQKENIIDESGMPKERFSAEFPKEGPSILRIQQVVRGDSAAYFCASSPSRGRRETQYFGPGTRLLVL.

The rearrangement uses TRBV5-6 and TRBJ1-1, with TRBD1 identical over 7 bases. CDR1 is SGHDT, CDR2 YYEEEE, per germline. Losses at the gene ends were 4 bases for V and 0 bases for J; bases not matched to a gene: 12. The CDR3 is made up of 17 amino acids. The CDR3 region is CASSLIWDSEMNTEAFF. CDR3 DNA sequence: TGTGCCAGCAGCCTGATCTGGGACAGTGAAATGAACACTGAAGCTTTCTTT.

This clone has more than one count but fewer than ten. The chain joins TRBV7-6 to TRBJ2-2; TRBD1 matches 11 bases. The CDR3 is 16 amino acids. Germline CDR1 and CDR2: SGHVS and FNYEAQ. V lost 5 bases, J lost 3 bases, and 5 bases stayed unmatched. Here the CDR3 DNA reads TGTGCCAGCAGCCTACGGACAGGGGGCTACACCGGGGAGCTGTTTTTT. Its protein is CASSLRTGGYTGELFF.

The chain uses TRBV4-3 and TRBJ1-4; tentative D call: TRBD1 (5 bases). Germline CDR1 LGHNA, CDR2 YSLEER. CDR3 size: 17 residues. Trimming left V 1 base short and J 4 bases short, with 16 bases between. As DNA, the CDR3 is TGCGCCAGCAGCCAAGGGACTCCCGGAGGGGTTAATGAAAAACTGTTTTTT. Residues: CASSQGTPGGVNEKLFF.

The genes are TRBV6-4 and TRBJ1-1; 7 bases align to TRBD1. The CDR3 has 13 residues. Germline trimming cut 2 bases from V and 3 bases from J; bases unmatched to any gene: 0. Germline assignment: CDR1 MRHNA and CDR2 SNTAGT. CDR3 sequence reads: CASSDQGDTEAFF. The CDR3 DNA reads TGTGCCAGCAGTGACCAGGGGGACACTGAAGCTTTCTTT.

The chain joins TRBV2 to TRBJ1-1; D is ambiguous. Germline V gene data show CDR1 as SNHLY and CDR2 as FYNNEI. With 6 bases removed from V and 3 bases from J, the gap between germline ends came to 17 bases. CDR3 size: 15 residues. The CDR3 loop reads CASRPRVSRDTEAFF. The DNA for the CDR3 is TGTGCCAGCAGGCCCCGGGTCTCCCGGGACACTGAAGCTTTCTTT.